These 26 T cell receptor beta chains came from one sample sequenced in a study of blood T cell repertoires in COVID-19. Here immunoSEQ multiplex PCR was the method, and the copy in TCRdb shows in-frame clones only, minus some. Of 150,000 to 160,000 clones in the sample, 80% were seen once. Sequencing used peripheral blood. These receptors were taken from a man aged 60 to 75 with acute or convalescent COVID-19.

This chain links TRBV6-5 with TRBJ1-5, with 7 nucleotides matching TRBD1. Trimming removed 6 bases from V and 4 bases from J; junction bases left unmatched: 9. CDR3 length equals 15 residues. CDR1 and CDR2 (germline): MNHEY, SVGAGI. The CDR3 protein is CASSRQGMGNQPQHF. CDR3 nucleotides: TGTGCCAGCAGCCGACAGGGAATGGGTAATCAGCCCCAGCATTTT.

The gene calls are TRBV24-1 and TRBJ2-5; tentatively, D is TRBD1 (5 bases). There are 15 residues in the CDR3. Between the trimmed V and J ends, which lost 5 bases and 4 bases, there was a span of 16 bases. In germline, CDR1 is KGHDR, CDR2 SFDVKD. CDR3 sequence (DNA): TGTGCCACCAGTGTGTACAGGCCCAGTGGAGAGACCCAGTACTTC. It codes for CATSVYRPSGETQYF.

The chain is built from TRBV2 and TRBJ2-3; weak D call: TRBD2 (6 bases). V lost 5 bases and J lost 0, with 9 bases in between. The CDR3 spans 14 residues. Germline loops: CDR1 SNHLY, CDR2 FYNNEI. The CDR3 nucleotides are TGTGCCAGCAGTCTGGCGGGGAGCACAGATACGCAGTATTTT. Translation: CASSLAGSTDTQYF.

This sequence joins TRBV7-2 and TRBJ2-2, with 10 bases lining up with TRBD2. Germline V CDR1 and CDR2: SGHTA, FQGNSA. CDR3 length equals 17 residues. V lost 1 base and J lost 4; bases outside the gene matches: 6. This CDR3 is CASSLGSSGRGTGELFF. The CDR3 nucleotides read TGTGCCAGCAGCTTAGGGTCTAGCGGGAGAGGCACCGGGGAGCTGTTTTTT.

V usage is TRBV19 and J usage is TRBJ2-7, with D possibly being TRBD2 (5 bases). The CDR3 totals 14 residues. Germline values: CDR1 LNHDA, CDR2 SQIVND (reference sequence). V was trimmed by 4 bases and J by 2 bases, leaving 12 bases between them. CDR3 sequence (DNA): TGTGCCAGTAGTAAGTTCGAGGGCGCCTACGAGCAGTACTTC. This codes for CASSKFEGAYEQYF. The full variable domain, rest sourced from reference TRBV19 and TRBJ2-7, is DGGITQSPKYLFRKEGQNVTLSCEQNLNHDAMYWYRQDPGQGLRLIYYSQIVNDFQKGDIAEGYSVSREKKESFPLTVTSAQKNPTAFYLCASSKFEGAYEQYFGPGTRLTVT.

CDR3 nucleotides: TGTGCCAGCAGCCATACAGGGGGCAACACTGAAGCTTTCTTT. Translated, it gives CASSHTGGNTEAFF. The V gene is TRBV5-4, the J gene TRBJ1-1; TRBD1 aligns across 9 bases. Germline V gene data show CDR1 as SGHNT and CDR2 as YYREEE (reference sequence). The CDR3 covers 14 residues. V gave up 4 bases and J gave up 2 bases; unmatched junction bases: 3.

The CDR3 DNA is TGTGCCAGCAGTTTTGGGGGCGGTAACTATGGCTACACCTTC. Translated: CASSFGGGNYGYTF. The rearrangement uses TRBV28 and TRBJ1-2, with TRBD1 as a possible D gene (6 bases). V was clipped by 3 bases and J by 1 base, with 9 bases between them. The CDR3 has 14 residues. The germline V gene encodes CDR1 MDHEN and CDR2 SYDVKM.

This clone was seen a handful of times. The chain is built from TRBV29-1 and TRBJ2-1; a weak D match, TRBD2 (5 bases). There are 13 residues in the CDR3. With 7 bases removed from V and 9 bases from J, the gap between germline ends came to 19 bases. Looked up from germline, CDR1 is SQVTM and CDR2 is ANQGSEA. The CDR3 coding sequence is TGCAGCGCCGCCGGGATTCCCGAGAGTGAGCAGTTCTTC. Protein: CSAAGIPESEQFF.

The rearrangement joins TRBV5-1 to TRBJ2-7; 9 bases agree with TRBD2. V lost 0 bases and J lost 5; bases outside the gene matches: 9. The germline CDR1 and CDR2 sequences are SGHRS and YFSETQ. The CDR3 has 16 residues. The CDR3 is CASSLAISGGTNEQYF. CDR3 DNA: TGCGCCAGCAGCTTGGCCATAAGCGGGGGGACGAACGAGCAGTACTTC.

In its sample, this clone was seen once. The CDR3 sequence is CASSALRRMNTEAFF. CDR3 DNA sequence: TGTGCCAGCAGCGCGCTCAGGCGCATGAACACTGAAGCTTTCTTT. The chain joins TRBV7-2 to TRBJ1-1; no definite D call. The CDR3 runs to 15 residues. Germline-derived CDR1 and CDR2 are SGHTA and FQGNSA. V lost 5 bases and J lost 0, with 13 bases in between.

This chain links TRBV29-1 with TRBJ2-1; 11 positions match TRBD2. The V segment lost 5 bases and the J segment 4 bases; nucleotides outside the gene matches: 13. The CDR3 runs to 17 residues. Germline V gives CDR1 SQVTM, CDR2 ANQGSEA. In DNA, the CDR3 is TGCAGCGTTACCCCAGGGCGGGGGACTAGCGGATACAATGAGCAGTTCTTC. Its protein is CSVTPGRGTSGYNEQFF.

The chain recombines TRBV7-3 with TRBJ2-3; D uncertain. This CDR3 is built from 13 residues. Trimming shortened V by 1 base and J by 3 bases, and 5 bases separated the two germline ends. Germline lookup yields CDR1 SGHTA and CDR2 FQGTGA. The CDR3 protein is CASSLIQTDTQYF. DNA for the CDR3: TGTGCCAGCAGCTTAATACAGACAGATACGCAGTATTTT.

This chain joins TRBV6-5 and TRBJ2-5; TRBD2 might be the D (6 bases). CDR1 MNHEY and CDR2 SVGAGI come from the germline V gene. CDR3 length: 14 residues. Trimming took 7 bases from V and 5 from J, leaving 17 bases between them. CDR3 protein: CASKWNPSGETQYF. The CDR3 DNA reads TGTGCCAGCAAGTGGAACCCCAGCGGGGAGACCCAGTACTTC.

The CDR3 reads CASSSPPSSYEQYF. In DNA form, the CDR3 reads TGTGCCAGCAGCTCCCCTCCGTCTAGCTACGAGCAGTACTTC. The chain recombines TRBV5-6 with TRBJ2-7; D call uncertain. The CDR3 runs to 14 residues. Trimming stripped 3 bases from V and 3 bases from J, with 13 bases between. Germline V gives CDR1 SGHDT, CDR2 YYEEEE.

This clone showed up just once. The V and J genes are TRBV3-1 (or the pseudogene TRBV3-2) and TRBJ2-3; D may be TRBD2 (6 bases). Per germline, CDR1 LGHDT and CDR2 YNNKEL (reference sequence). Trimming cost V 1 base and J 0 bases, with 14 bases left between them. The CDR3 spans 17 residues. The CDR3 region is CASSQGGRLGSTDTQYF. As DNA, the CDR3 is TGTGCCAGCAGCCAAGGAGGGAGACTAGGGAGCACAGATACGCAGTATTTT.

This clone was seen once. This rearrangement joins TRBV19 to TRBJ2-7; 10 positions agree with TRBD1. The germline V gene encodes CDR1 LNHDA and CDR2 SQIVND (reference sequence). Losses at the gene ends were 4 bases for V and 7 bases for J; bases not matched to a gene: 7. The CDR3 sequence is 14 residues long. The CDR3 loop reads CASSSGQGVSEQYF. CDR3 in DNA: TGTGCCAGTAGTAGTGGACAGGGGGTGAGTGAGCAGTACTTC.

Written as DNA, the CDR3 is TGTGCCAGCAGCGGACTAGCGGGAATCCAGCAGTACTTC. Its protein is CASSGLAGIQQYF. V and J are TRBV7-6 and TRBJ2-7, with 12 positions matching TRBD2. From germline, CDR1 is SGHVS and CDR2 FNYEAQ. With V trimmed by 5 bases and J by 8 bases, 4 bases remained unmatched. The CDR3 contains 13 residues.

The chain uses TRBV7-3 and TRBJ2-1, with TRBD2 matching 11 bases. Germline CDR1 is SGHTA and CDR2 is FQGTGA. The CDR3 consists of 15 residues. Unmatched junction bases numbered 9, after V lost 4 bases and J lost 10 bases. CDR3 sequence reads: CASSYDSGGAGEQFF. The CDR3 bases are TGTGCCAGCAGCTACGATAGCGGGGGGGCCGGAGAGCAGTTCTTC.

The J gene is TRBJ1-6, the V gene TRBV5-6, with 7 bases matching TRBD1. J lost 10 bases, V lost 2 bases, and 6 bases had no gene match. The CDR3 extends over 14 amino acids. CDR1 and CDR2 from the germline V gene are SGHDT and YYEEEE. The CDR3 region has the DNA TGTGCCAGCAGCTTAGGACAGGCAAGATCACCCCTCCACTTT. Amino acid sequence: CASSLGQARSPLHF.

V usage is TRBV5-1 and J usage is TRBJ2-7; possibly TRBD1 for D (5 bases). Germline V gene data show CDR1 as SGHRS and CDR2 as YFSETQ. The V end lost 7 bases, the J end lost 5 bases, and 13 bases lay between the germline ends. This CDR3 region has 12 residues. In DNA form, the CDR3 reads TGCGCCAGCGGGAACAGGATCCACGAGCAGTACTTC. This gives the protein CASGNRIHEQYF.

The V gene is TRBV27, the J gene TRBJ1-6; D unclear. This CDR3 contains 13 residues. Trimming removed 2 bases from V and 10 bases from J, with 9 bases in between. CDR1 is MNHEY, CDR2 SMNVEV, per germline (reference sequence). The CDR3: CASSLREDSPLHF. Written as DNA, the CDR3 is TGTGCCAGCAGTTTAAGGGAGGACTCACCCCTCCACTTT.

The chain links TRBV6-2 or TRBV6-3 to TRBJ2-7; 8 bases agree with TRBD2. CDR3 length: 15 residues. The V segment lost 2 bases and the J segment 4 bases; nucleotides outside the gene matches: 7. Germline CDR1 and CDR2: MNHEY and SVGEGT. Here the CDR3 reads CASSYDSGSGYEQYF. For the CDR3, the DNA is TGTGCCAGCAGTTACGACAGCGGGAGTGGGTACGAGCAGTACTTC.

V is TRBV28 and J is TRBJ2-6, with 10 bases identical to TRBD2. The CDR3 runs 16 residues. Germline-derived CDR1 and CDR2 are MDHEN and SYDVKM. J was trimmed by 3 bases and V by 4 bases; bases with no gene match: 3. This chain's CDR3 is CASSSSGGFGANVLTF. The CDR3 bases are TGTGCCAGCAGTTCTAGCGGGGGCTTTGGGGCCAACGTCCTGACTTTC.

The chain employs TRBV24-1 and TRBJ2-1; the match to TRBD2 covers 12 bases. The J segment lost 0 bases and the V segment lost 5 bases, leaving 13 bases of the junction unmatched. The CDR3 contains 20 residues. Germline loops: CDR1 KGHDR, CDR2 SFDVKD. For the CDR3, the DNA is TGTGCCACCAGTGCACACGCCGGGACTAGCGGGCCGAGCTCCTACAATGAGCAGTTCTTC. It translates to CATSAHAGTSGPSSYNEQFF.

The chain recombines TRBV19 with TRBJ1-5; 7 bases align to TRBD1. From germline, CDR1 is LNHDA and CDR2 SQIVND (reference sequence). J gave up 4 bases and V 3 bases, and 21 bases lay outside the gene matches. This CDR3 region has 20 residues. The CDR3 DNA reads TGTGCCAGTAGTATCAGACAGGGTTTCGCCCGGATCGAATTAAATCAGCCCCAGCATTTT. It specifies CASSIRQGFARIELNQPQHF. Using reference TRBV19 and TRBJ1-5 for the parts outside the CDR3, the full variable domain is DGGITQSPKYLFRKEGQNVTLSCEQNLNHDAMYWYRQDPGQGLRLIYYSQIVNDFQKGDIAEGYSVSREKKESFPLTVTSAQKNPTAFYLCASSIRQGFARIELNQPQHFGDGTRLSIL.

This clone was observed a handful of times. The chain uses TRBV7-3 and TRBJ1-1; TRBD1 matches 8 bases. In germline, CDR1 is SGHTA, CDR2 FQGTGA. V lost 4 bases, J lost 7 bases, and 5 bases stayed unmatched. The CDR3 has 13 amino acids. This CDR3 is CASSWTGRGEAFF. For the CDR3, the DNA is TGTGCCAGCAGCTGGACAGGGCGTGGTGAAGCTTTCTTT. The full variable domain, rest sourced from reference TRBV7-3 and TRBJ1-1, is GAGVSQTPSNKVTEKGKYVELRCDPISGHTALYWYRQSLGQGPEFLIYFQGTGAADDSGLPNDRFFAVRPEGSVSTLKIQRTERGDSAVYLCASSWTGRGEAFFGQGTRLTVV.